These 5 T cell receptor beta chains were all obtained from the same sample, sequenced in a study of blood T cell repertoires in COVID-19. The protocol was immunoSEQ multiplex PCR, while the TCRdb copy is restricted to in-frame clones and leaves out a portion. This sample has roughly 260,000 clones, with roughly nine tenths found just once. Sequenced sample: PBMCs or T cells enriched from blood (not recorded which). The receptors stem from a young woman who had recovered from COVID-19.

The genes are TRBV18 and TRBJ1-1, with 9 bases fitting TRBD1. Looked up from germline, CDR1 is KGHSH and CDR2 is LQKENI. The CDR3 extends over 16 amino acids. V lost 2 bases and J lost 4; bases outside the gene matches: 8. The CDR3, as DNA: TGTGCCAGCTCACCAGGTATTTCACAGGGGGCCACTGAAGCTTTCTTT. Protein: CASSPGISQGATEAFF.

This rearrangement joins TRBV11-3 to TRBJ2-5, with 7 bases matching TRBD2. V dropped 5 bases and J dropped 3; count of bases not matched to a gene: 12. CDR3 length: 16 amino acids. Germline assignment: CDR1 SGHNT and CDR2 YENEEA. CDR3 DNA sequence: TGTGCCAGCAGCCTACGATGGGGGGGGAACGAAGAGACCCAGTACTTC. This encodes CASSLRWGGNEETQYF.

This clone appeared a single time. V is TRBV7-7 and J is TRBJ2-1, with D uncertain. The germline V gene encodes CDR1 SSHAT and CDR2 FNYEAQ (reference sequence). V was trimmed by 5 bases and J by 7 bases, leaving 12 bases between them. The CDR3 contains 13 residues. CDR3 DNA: TGTGCCAGCAGCGAGGAAAAATGGAATGAGCAGTTCTTC. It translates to CASSEEKWNEQFF.

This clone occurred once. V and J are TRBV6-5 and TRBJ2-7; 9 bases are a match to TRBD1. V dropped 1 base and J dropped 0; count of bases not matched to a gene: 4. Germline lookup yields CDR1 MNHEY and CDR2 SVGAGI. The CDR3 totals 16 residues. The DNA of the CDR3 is TGTGCCAGCAGTTACTACAGGGGGCAATCCTCCTACGAGCAGTACTTC. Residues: CASSYYRGQSSYEQYF.

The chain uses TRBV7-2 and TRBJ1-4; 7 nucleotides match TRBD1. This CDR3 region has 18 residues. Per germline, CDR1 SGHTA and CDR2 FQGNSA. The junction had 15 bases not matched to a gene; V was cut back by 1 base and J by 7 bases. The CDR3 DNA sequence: TGTGCCAGCAGCTTAGAGGTTCCGAGGGGGCCGGGTGGTGAAAAACTGTTTTTT. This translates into CASSLEVPRGPGGEKLFF. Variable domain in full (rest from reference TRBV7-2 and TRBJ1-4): GAGVSQSPSNKVTEKGKDVELRCDPISGHTALYWYRQSLGQGLEFLIYFQGNSAPDKSGLPSDRFSAERTGGSVSTLTIQRTQQEDSAVYLCASSLEVPRGPGGEKLFFGSGTQLSVL.